This T cell receptor (beta chain) is drawn from a study of Graves' ophthalmopathy and Graves' hyperthyroidism. As to this clonotype: Germline is not matched at one junction end, which may reflect a read error.

Amplification from RNA transcripts yielded the TCR beta CDR3 regions. HTBI primers primed a first-round RT-PCR, and a second-round multiplex PCR followed. TCRdb redid the calling of the multiplex PCR reads with MiXCR, one entry per CDR3 protein. This table has 660,000 or so distinct CDR3 sequences, over 40% appearing once. This CDR3 has 15 amino acids. CDR1 and CDR2 (germline): SGHVS, FNYEAQ. The J gene is TRBJ1-4, the V gene TRBV7-6; 10 bases line up with TRBD1. Sequencing used peripheral blood. The clonotype originates from an adult man with Graves' ophthalmopathy. The CDR3 nucleotides are TGTGCCAGCAGTTTAGACAGGGGGCAGAATGAAAAACTGTTTTTT. It yields the protein CASSLDRGQNEKLFF.